The next 23 T cell receptor beta chains were all read from a single sample in a study of Ad26.COV2.S vaccination and SARS-CoV-2 variants. As for treatment: 15 to 20 received Ad26.COV2.S at low or high dose, single or two shots; several received placebo; per-sample allocation not given. Sampling took place 63 days after the first vaccine or placebo injection. Profiling relied on immunoSEQ multiplex PCR, and the TCRdb table lists in-frame clones only, not all of them. The sample consists of roughly 380,000 clones, approximately 90% of them appearing once. Sequencing was performed on peripheral blood, taken in a trial of Ad26.COV2.S vaccine versus placebo. The source is a person aged 18-65 years who received the Ad26.COV2.S COVID-19 vaccine or a placebo.

The CDR3 DNA is TGTGCCAGCAGCTTAGTCTCTGAAGCTTTCTTT. This sequence encodes CASSLVSEAFF. The genes are TRBV7-2 and TRBJ1-1, with D uncertain. CDR1 is SGHTA and CDR2 is FQGNSA in the germline V gene. This CDR3 has 11 amino acids. V lost 1 base and J lost 6, with 3 bases in between.

The chain couples TRBV7-9 to TRBJ1-1; 9 bases align to TRBD1. Germline loops: CDR1 SEHNR, CDR2 FQNEAQ (reference sequence). This CDR3 is 16 amino acids long. Trimming at V came to 7 bases and at J to 5 bases, leaving 14 bases not matched to a gene. CDR3 coding DNA: TGTGCCAGCAACCTTTTCACAGGGGGCGCCGGGACTGAAGCTTTCTTT. Amino acid sequence: CASNLFTGGAGTEAFF.

This chain joins TRBV7-2 and TRBJ2-7; possible D gene TRBD2, 6 bases. Trimming cost V 4 bases and J 4 bases, with 20 bases left between them. The CDR3 totals 16 residues. Germline CDR1 and CDR2: SGHTA and FQGNSA. In DNA, the CDR3 is TGTGCCAGCAGCTCGCAGGGTACCACCGGGACTTACGAGCAGTACTTC. This translates into CASSSQGTTGTYEQYF.

J is TRBJ2-3 and V is TRBV6-2 or TRBV6-3, with 7 bases identical to TRBD2. Germline loops: CDR1 MNHEY, CDR2 SVGEGT. CDR3 size: 16 residues. The J segment lost 9 bases and the V segment lost 2 bases, leaving 14 bases of the junction unmatched. The CDR3: CASSYERGGVTGTQYF. CDR3 coding DNA: TGTGCCAGCAGTTACGAGCGGGGAGGAGTGACGGGGACGCAGTATTTT.

The chain has TRBV7-9 and TRBJ1-4; D might be TRBD1 (5 bases). CDR1 is SEHNR and CDR2 is FQNEAQ in the germline V gene (reference sequence). The germline V and J ends were trimmed by 5 bases and 8 bases, with 24 bases remaining between them. This CDR3 is 17 amino acids long. The DNA of the CDR3 is TGTGCCAGCAGCCCATCAGACAGCCCGTACGCGTTGGAAAAACTGTTTTTT. It is translated as CASSPSDSPYALEKLFF.

The chain employs TRBV11-2 and TRBJ2-7; no firm D call. In germline, CDR1 is SGHAT, CDR2 FQNNGV. The CDR3 loop spans 14 amino acids. Trimming removed 1 base from V and 1 base from J, with 8 bases in between. As DNA, the CDR3 is TGTGCCAGCAGCTTAGTTAGGCAGTCCTACGAGCAGTACTTC. Translated: CASSLVRQSYEQYF.

The gene calls are TRBV5-5 and TRBJ2-1; D may be TRBD1 or TRBD2 (5 bases each). Germline CDR1 and CDR2: SGHKS and YYEKEE (reference sequence). Trimming stripped 0 bases from V and 0 bases from J, with 10 bases between. The CDR3 contains 16 residues. The CDR3 protein is CASSLAGTSSYNEQFF. The DNA for the CDR3 is TGTGCCAGCAGCTTGGCAGGGACGAGCTCCTACAATGAGCAGTTCTTC.

The chain combines TRBV27 with TRBJ2-5, with 8 bases fitting TRBD1. This CDR3 is 14 amino acids long. The ends lost 5 bases at V and 4 bases at J; junction bases unmatched: 6. Germline V gene sequence: CDR1 MNHEY, CDR2 SMNVEV (reference sequence). CDR3 region: CASSPRTGRETQYF. The CDR3 DNA follows: TGTGCCAGCAGTCCGAGGACAGGGAGAGAGACCCAGTACTTC.

This clone appeared once. V usage is TRBV5-1 and J usage is TRBJ2-3; the match to TRBD1 covers 9 bases. The CDR3 consists of 17 residues. CDR1 is SGHRS and CDR2 is YFSETQ in the germline V gene. Trimming took 4 bases from V and 4 from J; bases not matched to a gene: 13. Here the CDR3 DNA reads TGCGCCAGCAGCCTCGGAACTGGGACAGGGAAGTCAGATACGCAGTATTTT. Translation: CASSLGTGTGKSDTQYF.

The J gene is TRBJ1-1, the V gene TRBV28; 7 positions agree with TRBD1. From germline, CDR1 is MDHEN and CDR2 SYDVKM. V was pared by 5 bases and J by 4 bases, with 7 bases of the junction left unmatched. The CDR3 is 14 amino acids. The CDR3 DNA sequence: TGTGCCAGCAGTACCGGACAGGTGGCCACTGAAGCTTTCTTT. Its translation is CASSTGQVATEAFF.

V usage is TRBV5-1 and J usage is TRBJ1-2; TRBD1 is a possible D gene (5 bases). V was clipped by 2 bases and J by 8 bases, with 13 bases between them. The CDR3 sequence is 13 residues long. In germline, CDR1 is SGHRS, CDR2 YFSETQ. This CDR3 reads CASSLYGGRGYTF. In DNA, the CDR3 is TGCGCCAGCAGCTTATACGGGGGTCGGGGCTACACCTTC.

The chain is built from TRBV5-6 and TRBJ1-5, with TRBD1 as a possible D gene (6 bases). Germline V gene data show CDR1 as SGHDT and CDR2 as YYEEEE. The CDR3 length is 17 residues. Trimming cost V 3 bases and J 1 base, with 17 bases left between them. This CDR3 is CASSSLGGAMSNQPQHF. For the CDR3, the DNA is TGTGCCAGCAGCTCCCTCGGGGGGGCCATGAGCAATCAGCCCCAGCATTTT.

In this sample, this clone turned up once. The rearrangement uses TRBV6-2 or TRBV6-3 and TRBJ2-4, with D perhaps TRBD2 (6 bases). The V gene lost 0 bases and the J gene lost 1 base, with 16 bases spanning the gap. The germline V gene encodes CDR1 MNHEY and CDR2 SVGEGT. The CDR3 length is 18 residues. The CDR3 is CASSYSITGEDAKNIQYF. DNA for the CDR3: TGTGCCAGCAGTTACTCAATCACCGGGGAGGATGCCAAAAACATTCAGTACTTC.

V usage is TRBV5-4 and J usage is TRBJ2-7; 14 nucleotides align to TRBD2. This CDR3 contains 18 residues. CDR1 and CDR2 (germline): SGHNT, YYREEE (reference sequence). Trimming took 5 bases from V and 5 from J; bases not matched to a gene: 15. The CDR3 spells CASSSMGRLAGGPHEQYF. DNA for the CDR3: TGTGCCAGCAGTTCGATGGGGCGACTAGCGGGGGGGCCCCACGAGCAGTACTTC.

The V call is TRBV7-2, the J call TRBJ2-7; maybe TRBD2 (7 bases). This CDR3 is built from 15 residues. V gave up 1 base and J gave up 2 bases, with 12 bases separating them. The germline gives CDR1 SGHTA, CDR2 FQGNSA. CDR3 in amino acids: CASSLVGGQPYEQYF. The DNA of the CDR3 is TGTGCCAGCAGCTTAGTCGGGGGGCAGCCCTACGAGCAGTACTTC.

In DNA form, the CDR3 reads TGTGCCAGCAGTTTCGGGACAGGTTATAGCAATCAGCCCCAGCATTTT. It is translated as CASSFGTGYSNQPQHF. The rearrangement joins TRBV6-2 or TRBV6-3 to TRBJ1-5; 8 positions match TRBD1. Looked up from germline, CDR1 is MNHEY and CDR2 is SVGEGT. This CDR3 region has 16 residues. V gave up 4 bases and J gave up 0 bases; unmatched junction bases: 5.

This clone appeared a few times. Distinct nucleotide sequences in the sample also encode this CDR3. V usage is TRBV30 and J usage is TRBJ1-1; D uncertain. The germline gives CDR1 GTSNPN, CDR2 SVGIG (reference sequence). V was clipped by 0 bases and J by 0 bases, with 5 bases between them. The CDR3 contains 13 residues. In DNA, the CDR3 is TGTGCCTGGAGTGTACGTATGAACACTGAAGCTTTCTTT. Residues: CAWSVRMNTEAFF.

This clone was recorded a few times. This chain links TRBV7-3 with TRBJ2-2; possible D gene TRBD2, 6 bases. CDR3 length: 16 amino acids. CDR1 and CDR2 (germline): SGHTA, FQGTGA. Deletions cut 1 base from V and 0 bases from J, with 9 bases between. For the CDR3, the DNA is TGTGCCAGCAGCTTAAGAGGCGGGACGAACACCGGGGAGCTGTTTTTT. Amino acid sequence: CASSLRGGTNTGELFF.

This chain uses TRBV11-2 with TRBJ2-5, with 8 bases matching TRBD1. Germline assignment: CDR1 SGHAT and CDR2 FQNNGV. V was clipped by 0 bases and J by 4 bases; unmatched bases: 7. This CDR3 comprises 16 residues. The CDR3 DNA follows: TGTGCCAGCAGCTTAGATAGAGGCAGGGGGCGAGAGACCCAGTACTTC. Its translation: CASSLDRGRGRETQYF.

The chain links TRBV29-1 to TRBJ2-3; 7 nucleotides align to TRBD1. This CDR3 comprises 13 residues. Germline V lookup: CDR1 SQVTM, CDR2 ANQGSEA. Here the CDR3 reads CSLQGQSTDTQYF. Here the CDR3 DNA reads TGCAGTTTACAGGGGCAAAGCACAGATACGCAGTATTTT.

This chain uses TRBV2 with TRBJ1-5; maybe TRBD1 (5 bases). The CDR3 runs to 11 residues. Trimming left V 3 bases short and J 8 bases short, with 5 bases between. CDR1 is SNHLY, CDR2 FYNNEI, per germline. The CDR3 here is CASSDREPQHF. The CDR3 DNA reads as TGTGCCAGCAGTGACAGGGAGCCCCAGCATTTT.

This clone was counted between two and nine times. This chain connects TRBV7-6 to TRBJ1-6, with D unclear. The V end was cut by 5 bases, the J end by 2 bases, with 10 bases between. The CDR3 consists of 15 residues. Per the germline V gene, CDR1 is SGHVS and CDR2 is FNYEAQ. The CDR3 here is CASSASSTYNSPLHF. The CDR3 nucleotides are TGTGCCAGCAGCGCAAGTTCCACCTATAATTCACCCCTCCACTTT.

The J gene is TRBJ2-5, the V gene TRBV10-3; the match to TRBD2 covers 8 bases. The germline V gene has CDR1 ENHRY and CDR2 SYGVKD. This CDR3 comprises 15 residues. J lost 5 bases, V lost 4 bases, and 9 bases had no gene match. The CDR3 loop is CAISVLGGAGETQYF. The DNA of the CDR3 is TGTGCCATCAGTGTCCTCGGGGGGGCCGGGGAGACCCAGTACTTC.